This T cell receptor (beta chain) comes out of a study of blood T cells in healthy people across ages. For this clonotype: The antigen is undetermined.

Overall study findings and caveats: Estimates of total diversity, which came from one million sequenced T cells, were considered to be underestimates. Age showed a roughly linear inverse relationship with TCR beta diversity per million T cells.

Primed by a sample-barcoded 5' primer and a J-beta primer mix, a second PCR proceeded for roughly 6 to 12 cycles. TCRdb recomputed calls from the 5' RACE reads with MiXCR, one row per CDR3 protein. In the table there are about a million distinct CDR3 sequences, around 48% of which are singletons. The CDR3 covers 18 residues. Germline values: CDR1 LGHDT, CDR2 YNNKEL (reference sequence). V lost 1 base and J lost 2; bases outside the gene matches: 7. The chain couples TRBV3-1 to TRBJ2-2, with TRBD2 identical over 10 bases. The specimen was blood. This TCR came from a man aged 25 to 45 in good health. Written as DNA, the CDR3 is TGTGCCAGCAGCCAAGTAGCGGGGGGTTCCTTAAACACCGGGGAGCTGTTTTTT. It translates to CASSQVAGGSLNTGELFF.